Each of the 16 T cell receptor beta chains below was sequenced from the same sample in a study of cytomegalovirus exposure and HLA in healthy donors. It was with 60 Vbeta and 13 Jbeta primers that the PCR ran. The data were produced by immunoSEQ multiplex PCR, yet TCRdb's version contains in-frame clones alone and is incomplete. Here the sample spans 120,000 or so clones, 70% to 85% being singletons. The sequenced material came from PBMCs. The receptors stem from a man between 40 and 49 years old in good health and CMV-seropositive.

CDR3 loop: CASSLGSGTGLHEQYF. The CDR3 DNA sequence: TGCGCCAGCAGCTTGGGGTCCGGGACAGGGCTTCACGAGCAGTACTTC. The V gene is TRBV5-1, the J gene TRBJ2-7, with TRBD1 matching 9 bases. Germline lookup yields CDR1 SGHRS and CDR2 YFSETQ. V lost 0 bases and J lost 5; bases outside the gene matches: 9. The CDR3 sequence is 16 residues long.

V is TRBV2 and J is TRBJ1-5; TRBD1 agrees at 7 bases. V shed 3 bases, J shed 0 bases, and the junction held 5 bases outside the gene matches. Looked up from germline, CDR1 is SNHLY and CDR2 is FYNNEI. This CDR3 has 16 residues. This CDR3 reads CASSDRQGYSNQPQHF. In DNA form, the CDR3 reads TGTGCCAGCAGTGATCGACAGGGCTATAGCAATCAGCCCCAGCATTTT.

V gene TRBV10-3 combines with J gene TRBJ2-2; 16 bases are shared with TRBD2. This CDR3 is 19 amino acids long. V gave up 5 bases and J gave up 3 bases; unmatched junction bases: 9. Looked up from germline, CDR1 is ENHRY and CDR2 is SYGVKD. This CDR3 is CAISSGTSGGAGYTGELFF. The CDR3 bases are TGTGCCATCAGTTCCGGGACTAGCGGGGGGGCCGGGTACACCGGGGAGCTGTTTTTT.

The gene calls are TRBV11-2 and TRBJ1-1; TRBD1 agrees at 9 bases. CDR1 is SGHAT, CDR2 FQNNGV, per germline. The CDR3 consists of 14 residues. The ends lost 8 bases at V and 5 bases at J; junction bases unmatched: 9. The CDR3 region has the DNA TGTGCCAGCGCCACAAGACAGGGGGGGACTGAAGCTTTCTTT. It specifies CASATRQGGTEAFF.

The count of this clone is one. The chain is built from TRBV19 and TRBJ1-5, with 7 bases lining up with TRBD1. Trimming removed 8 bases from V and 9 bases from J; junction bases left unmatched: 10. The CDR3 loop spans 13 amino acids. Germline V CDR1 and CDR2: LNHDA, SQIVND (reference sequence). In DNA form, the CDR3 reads TGTGCCAGTTCCGGGACAGCGGCGGGGCCCCAGCATTTT. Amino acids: CASSGTAAGPQHF.

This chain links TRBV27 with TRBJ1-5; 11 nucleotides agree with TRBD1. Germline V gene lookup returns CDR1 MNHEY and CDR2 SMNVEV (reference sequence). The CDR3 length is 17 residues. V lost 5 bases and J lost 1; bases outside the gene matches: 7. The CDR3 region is CASSTGTGGRSNQPQHF. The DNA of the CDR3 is TGTGCCAGCAGTACCGGGACAGGGGGAAGGAGCAATCAGCCCCAGCATTTT.

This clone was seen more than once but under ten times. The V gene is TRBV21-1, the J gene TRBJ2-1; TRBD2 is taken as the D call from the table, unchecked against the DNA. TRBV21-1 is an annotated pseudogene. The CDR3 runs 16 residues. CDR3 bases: TGTGCCAGCAGCGCTCCGACTACCATTCGCTACAATGAGCAGTTCTTC. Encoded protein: CASSAPTTIRYNEQFF.

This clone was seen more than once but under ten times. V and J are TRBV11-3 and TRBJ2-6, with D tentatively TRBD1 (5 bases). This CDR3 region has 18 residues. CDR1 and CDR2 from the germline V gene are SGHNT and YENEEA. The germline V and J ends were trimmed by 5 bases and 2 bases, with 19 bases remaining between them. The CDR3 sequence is CASSQTDRWAPGANVLTF. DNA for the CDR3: TGTGCCAGCAGCCAAACCGACAGATGGGCTCCTGGGGCCAACGTCCTGACTTTC.

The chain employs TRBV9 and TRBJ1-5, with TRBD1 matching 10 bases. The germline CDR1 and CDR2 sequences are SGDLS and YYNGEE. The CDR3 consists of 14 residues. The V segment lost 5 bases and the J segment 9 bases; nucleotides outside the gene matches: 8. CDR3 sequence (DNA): TGTGCCAGCAGTTCGACAGGGGGCTCCCCGCCCCAGCATTTT. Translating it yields CASSSTGGSPPQHF.

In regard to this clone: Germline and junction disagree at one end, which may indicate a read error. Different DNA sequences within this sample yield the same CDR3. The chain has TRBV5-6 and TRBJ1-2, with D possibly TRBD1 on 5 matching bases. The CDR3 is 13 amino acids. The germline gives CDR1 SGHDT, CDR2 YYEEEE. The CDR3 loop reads CASSLKGPSGYTF. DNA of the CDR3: TGCGCCAGCAGTTTAAAGGGGCCCTCTGGCTACACCTTC.

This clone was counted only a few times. The CDR3: CASSPAPGGNTEAFF. CDR3 coding DNA: TGCGCCAGCAGCCCCGCTCCTGGAGGGAACACTGAAGCTTTCTTT. The V call is TRBV4-3, the J call TRBJ1-1; D is uncertain. CDR1 LGHNA and CDR2 YSLEER come from the germline V gene. The CDR3 length is 15 residues. The V and J ends lost 4 bases and 1 base respectively, with 13 bases between them.

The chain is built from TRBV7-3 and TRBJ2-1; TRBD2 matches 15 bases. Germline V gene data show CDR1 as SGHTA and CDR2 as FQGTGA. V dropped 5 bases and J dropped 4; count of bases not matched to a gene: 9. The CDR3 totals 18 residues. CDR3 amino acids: CASSPGTSGRPGYNEQFF. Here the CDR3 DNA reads TGTGCCAGCAGCCCAGGGACTAGCGGGAGGCCGGGATACAATGAGCAGTTCTTC.

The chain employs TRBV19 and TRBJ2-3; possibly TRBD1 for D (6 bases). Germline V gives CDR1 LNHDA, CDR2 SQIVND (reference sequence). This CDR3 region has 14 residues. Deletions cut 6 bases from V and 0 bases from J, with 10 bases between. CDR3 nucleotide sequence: TGTGCCAGTAGGAAAACAGGGAGCACAGATACGCAGTATTTT. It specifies CASRKTGSTDTQYF.

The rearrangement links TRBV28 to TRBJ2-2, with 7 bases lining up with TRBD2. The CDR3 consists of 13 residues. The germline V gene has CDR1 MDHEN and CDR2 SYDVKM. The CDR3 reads CAGGRGDTGELFF. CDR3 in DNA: TGTGCGGGCGGGAGAGGGGACACCGGGGAGCTGTTTTTT.

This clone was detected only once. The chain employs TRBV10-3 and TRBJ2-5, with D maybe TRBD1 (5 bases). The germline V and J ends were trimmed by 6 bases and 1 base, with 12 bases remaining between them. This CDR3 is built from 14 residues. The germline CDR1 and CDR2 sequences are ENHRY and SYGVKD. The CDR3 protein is CAIRAGNLQETQYF. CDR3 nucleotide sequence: TGTGCCATCAGGGCAGGGAATCTCCAAGAGACCCAGTACTTC.

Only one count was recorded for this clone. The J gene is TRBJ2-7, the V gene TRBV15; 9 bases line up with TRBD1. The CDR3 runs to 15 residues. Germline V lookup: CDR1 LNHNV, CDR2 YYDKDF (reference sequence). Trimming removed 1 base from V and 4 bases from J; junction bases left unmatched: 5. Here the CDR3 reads CATSRVDRGGYEQYF. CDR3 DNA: TGTGCCACCAGCAGAGTGGACAGGGGAGGGTACGAGCAGTACTTC.